What follows are 29 T cell receptor beta chains derived from one specimen sequenced in a study of blood T cell repertoires in COVID-19. TCRdb keeps only in-frame clones here, not all; method: immunoSEQ multiplex PCR. Of under 80,000 clones listed, around 79% were seen once; the top ten hold 11%. Sequenced input: peripheral blood. The receptors originated from a man aged 50 to 60 with acute or convalescent COVID-19.

The rearrangement links TRBV3-1 (or the pseudogene TRBV3-2) to TRBJ2-5; no definite D call. The V gene's germline CDR1 is LGHDT and CDR2 YNNKEL (reference sequence). The CDR3 totals 13 residues. Between the trimmed V and J ends, which lost 7 bases and 1 base, there was a span of 10 bases. In nucleotides, the CDR3 is TGTGCCAGCACCCTTCGGGTCCAAGAGACCCAGTACTTC. Translated, it gives CASTLRVQETQYF.

The CDR3 region has the DNA TGTGCCAGCAGGCGGGGACAGGGGGTAACCGGGGAGCTGTTTTTT. This gives the protein CASRRGQGVTGELFF. The chain links TRBV6-5 to TRBJ2-2; 11 bases agree with TRBD1. Germline V gene data show CDR1 as MNHEY and CDR2 as SVGAGI. J gave up 5 bases and V 6 bases, and 5 bases lay outside the gene matches. The CDR3 loop spans 15 amino acids.

The CDR3 DNA sequence: TGTGCCATCAGTACCCGGACTCCCTCATACGAGCAGTACTTC. As protein: CAISTRTPSYEQYF. The chain carries TRBV10-3 and TRBJ2-7; tentative D call: TRBD2 (5 bases). Germline assignment: CDR1 ENHRY and CDR2 SYGVKD. Trimming removed 5 bases at V and 4 bases at J, with 15 bases between. The CDR3 is 14 residues long.

In this sample, this clone turned up once. This chain links TRBV6-5 with TRBJ2-7; maybe TRBD1 (6 bases). Trimming shortened V by 7 bases and J by 3 bases, and 16 bases separated the two germline ends. Germline V gene lookup returns CDR1 MNHEY and CDR2 SVGAGI. The CDR3 extends over 14 amino acids. CDR3 DNA sequence: TGTGCCAGCAAAACCGACAGGACAAACTACGAGCAGTACTTC. This encodes CASKTDRTNYEQYF.

In its sample, this clone was seen once. This chain links TRBV7-8 with TRBJ1-5; TRBD1 matches 9 bases. CDR3 length: 18 residues. CDR1 is SGHVS and CDR2 is FQNEAQ in the germline V gene. The ends lost 4 bases at V and 0 bases at J; junction bases unmatched: 10. The CDR3 here is CASSSRDRDFYSNQPQHF. The CDR3 DNA reads as TGTGCCAGCAGCTCCCGGGACAGGGACTTTTATAGCAATCAGCCCCAGCATTTT.

The V call is TRBV11-2, the J call TRBJ2-1, with 7 bases lining up with TRBD2. The CDR3 spans 12 residues. From germline, CDR1 is SGHAT and CDR2 FQNNGV. The junction had 1 base not matched to a gene; V was cut back by 8 bases and J by 3 bases. The CDR3 bases are TGTGCCAGCGGGAGGGGCTACAATGAGCAGTTCTTC. It translates to CASGRGYNEQFF.

V and J are TRBV28 and TRBJ1-6, with TRBD1 identical over 9 bases. Germline V CDR1 and CDR2: MDHEN, SYDVKM. There are 17 residues in the CDR3. J gave up 4 bases and V 7 bases, and 11 bases lay outside the gene matches. The CDR3 here is CASTPHPGQGYNSPLHF. Here the CDR3 DNA reads TGTGCCAGCACCCCGCATCCGGGACAGGGATATAATTCACCCCTCCACTTT.

This chain uses TRBV7-2 with TRBJ2-7; 8 bases align to TRBD1. This CDR3 spans 14 amino acids. In germline, CDR1 is SGHTA, CDR2 FQGNSA. Unmatched junction bases numbered 1, after V lost 1 base and J lost 2 bases. CDR3 protein: CASSLGTGPYEQYF. In DNA, the CDR3 is TGTGCCAGCAGCTTAGGGACAGGGCCCTACGAGCAGTACTTC.

This clone was picked up a small number of times. This chain joins TRBV7-3 and TRBJ1-1, with D possibly matching TRBD1 (5 bases). Germline V CDR1 and CDR2: SGHTA, FQGTGA. This CDR3 has 13 residues. V was pared by 5 bases and J by 1 base, with 8 bases between. This chain's CDR3 is CASSRQKNTEAFF. The CDR3 region has the DNA TGTGCCAGCAGCCGACAGAAGAACACTGAAGCTTTCTTT.

J is TRBJ1-1 and V is TRBV7-3, with TRBD1 identical over 7 bases. The CDR3 totals 15 residues. CDR1 and CDR2 (germline): SGHTA, FQGTGA. Trimming removed 5 bases from V and 3 bases from J; junction bases left unmatched: 9. CDR3 amino acids: CASSPTGPGDTEAFF. The CDR3 DNA reads as TGTGCCAGCAGCCCGACAGGGCCCGGGGACACTGAAGCTTTCTTT.

The chain uses TRBV6-2 or TRBV6-3 and TRBJ2-7, with D possibly TRBD2 on 6 matching bases. This CDR3 comprises 15 residues. Trimming left V 5 bases short and J 2 bases short, with 16 bases between. Germline-derived CDR1 and CDR2 are MNHEY and SVGEGT. The CDR3 sequence is CASSGDSRGTYEQYF. The CDR3 bases are TGTGCCAGCAGTGGGGACTCTCGAGGGACCTACGAGCAGTACTTC.

This rearrangement joins TRBV27 to TRBJ1-1; perhaps TRBD1 as D (6 bases). Germline values: CDR1 MNHEY, CDR2 SMNVEV (reference sequence). V lost 7 bases, J lost 0 bases, and 15 bases lay in between. This CDR3 comprises 15 residues. CDR3 loop: CASTPTSGVNTEAFF. The CDR3 nucleotides read TGTGCCAGCACCCCAACGTCAGGGGTGAACACTGAAGCTTTCTTT.

There are many counts of this clone. This chain links TRBV7-9 with TRBJ1-1, with unresolved D. Trimming took off 1 base at V and 2 bases at J, with 8 bases between the two ends. The CDR3 extends over 14 amino acids. The V gene's germline CDR1 is SEHNR and CDR2 FQNEAQ (reference sequence). CDR3 coding DNA: TGTGCCAGCAGCTTAGAAGTACTAAACACTGAAGCTTTCTTT. This sequence encodes CASSLEVLNTEAFF.

The rearrangement links TRBV24-1 to TRBJ1-1; D gene unclear. V shed 4 bases and J shed 9 bases, with 8 bases lying between them. The CDR3 is made up of 11 amino acids. The germline V gene encodes CDR1 KGHDR and CDR2 SFDVKD. The CDR3 spells CATSDLRQAFF. CDR3 coding DNA: TGTGCCACCAGTGACCTACGCCAAGCTTTCTTT.

The table lists this clone with a count of one. The rearrangement uses TRBV30 and TRBJ2-2; TRBD1 matches 9 bases. CDR3 length: 15 amino acids. Germline CDR1 and CDR2: GTSNPN and SVGIG (reference sequence). The CDR3 DNA reads TGTGCGGGGAGGGGGGACAGGGCCATCACCGGGGAGCTGTTTTTT. Translating it yields CAGRGDRAITGELFF.

The chain links TRBV11-2 to TRBJ1-5, with D hard to call. The CDR3 has 13 amino acids. The V end lost 4 bases, the J end lost 3 bases, and 7 bases lay between the germline ends. CDR1 and CDR2 from the germline V gene are SGHAT and FQNNGV. CDR3 residues: CASSWEINQPQHF. The CDR3 DNA sequence: TGTGCCAGCAGCTGGGAGATCAATCAGCCCCAGCATTTT.

The CDR3 loop reads CATSRDRDRTNTGELFF. CDR3 nucleotides: TGTGCCACCAGCAGAGATCGGGACAGGACGAACACCGGGGAGCTGTTTTTT. The chain links TRBV15 to TRBJ2-2; 8 bases match TRBD1. V trimming: 0 bases; J trimming: 0 bases; junction bases outside the gene matches: 3. The CDR3 loop spans 17 amino acids. Germline loops: CDR1 LNHNV, CDR2 YYDKDF (reference sequence).

This chain links TRBV4-3 with TRBJ2-7; D unresolved. The CDR3 is 18 amino acids. V lost 0 bases, J lost 4 bases, and 22 bases lay in between. CDR1 is LGHNA and CDR2 is YSLEER in the germline V gene. The DNA for the CDR3 is TGCGCCAGCAGCCAAGATTGGGCAGACGGTCCGTACATTTACGAGCAGTACTTC. Its protein product is CASSQDWADGPYIYEQYF.

The rearrangement uses TRBV13 and TRBJ2-3; D uncertain. The CDR3 runs to 16 residues. Germline CDR1 reads PRHDT; CDR2 reads FYEKMQ (reference sequence). V gave up 2 bases and J gave up 0 bases, with 12 bases separating them. CDR3 amino acids: CASSLRARTSTDTQYF. Here the CDR3 DNA reads TGTGCCAGCAGCTTACGCGCCCGTACTAGCACAGATACGCAGTATTTT.

The rearrangement uses TRBV6-5 and TRBJ1-2, with D tentatively TRBD1 (5 bases). V was pared by 0 bases and J by 4 bases, with 15 bases between. Germline CDR1 MNHEY, CDR2 SVGAGI. This CDR3 comprises 16 residues. The CDR3 DNA reads as TGTGCCAGCAGTTACTCCCCAGGACCCGGGGGCTATGGCTACACCTTC. This sequence encodes CASSYSPGPGGYGYTF.

The gene calls are TRBV5-6 and TRBJ1-1, with D perhaps TRBD1 (5 bases). V was clipped by 4 bases and J by 2 bases, with 15 bases between them. Germline V lookup: CDR1 SGHDT, CDR2 YYEEEE. The CDR3 extends over 15 amino acids. The DNA of the CDR3 is TGTGCCAGCAGCCATTCGACAGACTTTAACACTGAAGCTTTCTTT. Amino acid sequence: CASSHSTDFNTEAFF.

The CDR3 nucleotides read TGTGCCAGCAGTTACCCAACCGGGACAGGGGGCCATCAGCCCCAGCATTTT. Its translation: CASSYPTGTGGHQPQHF. The J gene is TRBJ1-5, the V gene TRBV6-2 or TRBV6-3, with 12 bases aligning to TRBD1. The V gene's germline CDR1 is MNHEY and CDR2 SVGEGT. The V segment lost 2 bases and the J segment 5 bases; nucleotides outside the gene matches: 7. This CDR3 contains 17 residues.

V gene TRBV11-1 combines with J gene TRBJ2-3, with 13 bases matching TRBD2. Unmatched junction bases numbered 5, after V lost 5 bases and J lost 3 bases. In germline, CDR1 is SGHAT, CDR2 FQDESV (reference sequence). The CDR3 has 16 amino acids. CDR3 region: CASSQGLAGWTDTQYF. CDR3 DNA: TGTGCCAGCAGCCAGGGACTAGCGGGGTGGACAGATACGCAGTATTTT.

The chain has TRBV5-4 and TRBJ2-5; 7 bases are a match to TRBD1. V shed 0 bases and J 7 bases; nucleotides not matched to a gene: 6. The germline gives CDR1 SGHNT, CDR2 YYREEE (reference sequence). The CDR3 loop spans 14 amino acids. The CDR3 DNA reads TGTGCCAGCAGCTTGGGACAGGGCTTGGGGACCCAGTACTTC. Translation: CASSLGQGLGTQYF.

V and J are TRBV7-3 and TRBJ2-2; 10 bases map to TRBD2. The trim removed 0 bases at V and 5 bases at J, leaving 12 bases unmatched. The CDR3 is 19 amino acids. Germline CDR1 and CDR2: SGHTA and FQGTGA. This CDR3 reads CASSLTVIAGGSWTGELFF. The CDR3 DNA follows: TGTGCCAGCAGCTTAACGGTGATAGCGGGAGGTTCGTGGACCGGGGAGCTGTTTTTT.

The gene calls are TRBV4-3 and TRBJ1-1; unclear D gene. There are 13 residues in the CDR3. CDR1 LGHNA and CDR2 YSLEER come from the germline V gene. Trimming took off 3 bases at V and 5 bases at J, with 10 bases between the two ends. The CDR3 DNA reads TGCGCCAGCAGCCAGTCACGGGGTACTGAAGCTTTCTTT. Encoded protein: CASSQSRGTEAFF.

The chain links TRBV14 to TRBJ1-4, with TRBD1 as a possible D gene (5 bases). V lost 0 bases and J lost 2, with 13 bases in between. Germline CDR1 reads SGHDN; CDR2 reads FVKESK. There are 17 residues in the CDR3. The CDR3 sequence is CASSQEDPRVTNEKLFF. The CDR3 bases are TGTGCCAGCAGCCAAGAAGACCCCAGGGTCACTAATGAAAAACTGTTTTTT. Full variable domain (outside the CDR3, taken from reference TRBV14 and TRBJ1-4): EAGVTQFPSHSVIEKGQTVTLRCDPISGHDNLYWYRRVMGKEIKFLLHFVKESKQDESGMPNNRFLAERTGGTYSTLKVQPAELEDSGVYFCASSQEDPRVTNEKLFFGSGTQLSVL.

This chain connects TRBV2 to TRBJ2-7; TRBD2 matches at 10 bases. CDR3 length: 14 amino acids. From germline, CDR1 is SNHLY and CDR2 FYNNEI. J was trimmed by 5 bases and V by 6 bases; bases with no gene match: 7. CDR3 amino acids: CASSMGLASNEQYF. The CDR3 DNA sequence: TGTGCCAGCAGCATGGGACTAGCGTCCAACGAGCAGTACTTC.

The chain has TRBV18 and TRBJ2-1, with a tentative D call TRBD2 (5 bases). Germline V CDR1 and CDR2: KGHSH, LQKENI. This CDR3 spans 12 amino acids. V was pared by 1 base and J by 9 bases, with 7 bases between. The CDR3 spells CASSPRLAEQFF. The CDR3 nucleotides are TGTGCCAGCTCACCACGCCTAGCTGAGCAGTTCTTC.